Below are 5 T cell receptor beta chains sequenced from a single sample in a study of blood T cell repertoires in COVID-19. Profiled with immunoSEQ multiplex PCR; TCRdb holds only in-frame clones, not every one. Of approximately 230,000 clones listed, 80% to 90% are singletons. The sample was peripheral blood. These receptors all stem from a man aged 25 to 40 who had recovered from COVID-19.

This CDR3 reads CASSIATGLGQPQHF. CDR3 nucleotide sequence: TGTGCCAGTAGTATAGCGACAGGGCTAGGGCAGCCCCAGCATTTT. The chain couples TRBV19 to TRBJ1-5; TRBD1 aligns across 7 bases. This CDR3 is built from 15 residues. Trimming took 1 base from V and 7 from J; bases not matched to a gene: 7. The germline V gene encodes CDR1 LNHDA and CDR2 SQIVND (reference sequence). The full variable domain, rest sourced from reference TRBV19 and TRBJ1-5, is DGGITQSPKYLFRKEGQNVTLSCEQNLNHDAMYWYRQDPGQGLRLIYYSQIVNDFQKGDIAEGYSVSREKKESFPLTVTSAQKNPTAFYLCASSIATGLGQPQHFGDGTRLSIL.

This clone showed up just a few times. The J gene is TRBJ2-7, the V gene TRBV5-1; 7 nucleotides align to TRBD1. Germline CDR1 SGHRS, CDR2 YFSETQ. The CDR3 runs 14 residues. The J segment lost 4 bases and the V segment lost 1 base, leaving 5 bases of the junction unmatched. CDR3 sequence reads: CASSLKGADYEQYF. As DNA, the CDR3 is TGCGCCAGCAGCTTGAAGGGGGCTGATTACGAGCAGTACTTC.

The chain is built from TRBV2 and TRBJ2-3; unclear D gene. The germline gives CDR1 SNHLY, CDR2 FYNNEI. CDR3 size: 15 residues. The germline V and J ends were trimmed by 6 bases and 4 bases, with 17 bases remaining between them. CDR3 amino acids: CASSRGVRYPDTQYF. CDR3 coding DNA: TGTGCCAGCAGCCGAGGAGTCAGATATCCAGATACGCAGTATTTT.

The V gene is TRBV19, the J gene TRBJ1-2; D may be TRBD1 (5 bases). Trimming stripped 8 bases from V and 6 bases from J, with 13 bases between. Germline values: CDR1 LNHDA, CDR2 SQIVND (reference sequence). This CDR3 comprises 12 residues. CDR3 nucleotide sequence: TGTGCCAGTGCAATGGGGGGGAATGGCTACACCTTC. Translated, it gives CASAMGGNGYTF.

The chain is built from TRBV6-4 and TRBJ1-5; weak D call: TRBD1 (5 bases). Germline lookup yields CDR1 MRHNA and CDR2 SNTAGT. The V gene lost 4 bases and the J gene lost 0 bases, with 16 bases spanning the gap. This CDR3 is built from 17 residues. This CDR3 reads CASSVDLGHYSNQPQHF. CDR3 DNA sequence: TGTGCCAGCAGTGTGGACCTCGGACACTATAGCAATCAGCCCCAGCATTTT.